The clone carrying this T cell receptor beta chain was picked up a small number of times. The antigen remains undetermined. The data stem from a study of T cell repertoires in cytomegalovirus infection. Study background: CMV infection and matching HLA type were both indicated by public TCR beta signatures. Study-wide points: Dominant in the ex vivo response were TCR beta clonotypes restricted by HLA-C and specific for CMV. Frequencies of public TCR beta families were cumulated, and this identified carriers of CMV plus the relevant HLA.

Germline V lookup: CDR1 SGHTA, CDR2 FQGNSA. The V gene end was trimmed by 4 bases and the J gene end by 0 bases; junction bases not matched to a gene: 5. The CDR3 covers 16 residues. MiXCR was run by TCRdb on the reads, yielding one entry per CDR3 protein. The table has 290,000 or so distinct CDR3 sequences, roughly a quarter seen once. The origin of this receptor is a human donor in good health (CMV status not recorded). Some clones in this sample may be carry-over from other donors' samples. Sequences were obtained from PBMCs. The chain recombines TRBV7-2 with TRBJ2-3, with TRBD2 matching over 9 bases. The CDR3, as DNA: TGTGCCAGCAGCTCGCCTCTAGCGGGGAGCACAGATACGCAGTATTTT. Its translation: CASSSPLAGSTDTQYF.